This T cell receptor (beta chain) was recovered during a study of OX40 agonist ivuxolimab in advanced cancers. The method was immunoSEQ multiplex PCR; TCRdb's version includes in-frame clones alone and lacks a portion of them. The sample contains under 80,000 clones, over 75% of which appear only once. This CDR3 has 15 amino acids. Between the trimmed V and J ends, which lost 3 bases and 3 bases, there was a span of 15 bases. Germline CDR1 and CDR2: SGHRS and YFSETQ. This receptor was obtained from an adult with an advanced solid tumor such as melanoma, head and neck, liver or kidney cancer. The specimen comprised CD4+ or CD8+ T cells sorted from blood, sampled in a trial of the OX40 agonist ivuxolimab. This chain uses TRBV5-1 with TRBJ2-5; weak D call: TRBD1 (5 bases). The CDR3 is CASSWLAGKKETQYF. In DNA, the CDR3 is TGCGCCAGCAGCTGGTTGGCAGGGAAAAAAGAGACCCAGTACTTC.